This T cell receptor (beta chain) comes out of a study of T cell repertoires in cytomegalovirus infection. Study information: Researchers turned to recently identified HLA-C-restricted CMV epitopes as well as well-studied HLA-B-restricted ones.

The V gene lost 0 bases and the J gene lost 4 bases, with 11 bases spanning the gap. The CDR3 contains 14 residues. CDR1 SGHRS and CDR2 YFSETQ come from the germline V gene. TCRdb re-called the reads through MiXCR, storing one row per CDR3 protein. Of roughly 500,000 distinct CDR3 sequences in the sample, about two fifths were seen once. This clonotype was detected only once. The antigen is undetermined. V usage is TRBV5-1 and J usage is TRBJ2-7, with D perhaps TRBD1 (5 bases). Sequences were derived from cultured PBMCs, sampled from culture after CMV antigen stimulation. This TCR derives from a human donor in good health (CMV status not recorded). Some clones in this sample may be carry-over from other donors' samples. The CDR3 reads CASSLEGAIYEQYF. As DNA, the CDR3 is TGCGCCAGCAGCTTGGAAGGGGCTATTTACGAGCAGTACTTC.